The text below deals with one TCR beta chain. Its antigen is unknown. No base qualities exist here, and no much larger clone lies one base off it. Participants in the prospective study were enrolled through a virtual design, were aged roughly 18 to 100 years, and lived in 20 to 30 United States geographic areas. In the prospective study, participants were assigned to cohorts based on the clinical history participants reported in a screening survey and a study questionnaire. Recovered participants in ImmuneRACE Cohort 3 were defined as having two consecutive negative NP/OP PCR tests, clearance from a healthcare professional, or resolution of symptoms. Each participant in the prospective study had whole blood, serum and a nasopharyngeal or oropharyngeal swab collected by mobile phlebotomists. Prospective study participants could optionally give additional blood draws and questionnaires over an approximately 2-month period. Prospective study blood samples were shipped either frozen or at room temperature before DNA extraction.

This record belongs to a study of blood T cell repertoires in COVID-19 (TCRdb year 2020). About the full investigation: Samples covering the acute and convalescent phases of COVID-19 were provided by collaborators in the United States, Italy and Spain. Where available, HLA class I and class II types were obtained from metadata supplied by the sample provider rather than from assay-based typing. The material from the prospective study consisted of cDNA or gDNA derived from T cells, B-cell-depleted T cells, or PBMCs. Deeply sampled blood TCRbeta repertoires from subjects exposed to, actively infected with, or recovered from COVID-19 were included in the dataset. A freely available public database, intended as a resource for researchers studying the immune response to SARS-CoV-2, is where the repertoires were released. The samples were drawn from two sources: the first 160 participants of the ongoing ImmuneRACE study, and over 1,000 subjects contributed by 6 global collaborators. The sample metadata nearly always contained a de-identified subject ID, COVID-19 status, age in years and sex. General findings and caveats noted by the study authors: The quantity of clinical and demographic metadata differed by source and by participant and was supplied without curation.

The immunoSEQ Assay, a bias-controlled multiplex PCR, was used to amplify TCRbeta CDR3 regions from genomic DNA. In the authors' own workflow: Within the assay, amplification of reference gene primers was used to estimate how many nucleated cells each sample contained. To quantify the absolute abundance of each unique TCRbeta CDR3 rearrangement, sequence reads were collapsed and filtered. For each sample, productive Simpson clonality was calculated as the square root of Simpson's diversity index across productive rearrangements. TCRdb holds this immuneACCESS table with in-frame rearrangements only. Some clones are missing; in checked studies, unresolved V genes explain under half, and the rest has no known cause. V, J and clone size derive from that table, while D and trimming were established from the DNA sequence. In this sample the table shows around 250,000 clones, 65% to 90% of which occur a single time. The ten most abundant clones make up roughly 15% of the sample.

Taken from cysteine to phenylalanine, the CDR3 has 15 residues. Of all the DNA, just the CDR3 is kept, 45 bases in frame from base 1. Relative to germline, V is missing 6 bases and J is missing 1 base, with 7 bases of the junction outside any gene match. CDR1 and CDR2 were assigned from the germline V gene (reference sequence) as MNHEY and SMNVEV. The source is a man younger than 35 who had recovered from COVID-19. The material sequenced was PBMCs or T cells enriched from blood (not recorded which). The rearrangement combines TRBV27 with TRBJ2-7; TRBD2 fits 9 bases in the junction. The nucleotide sequence is TGTGCCAGCAGAATGACTAGCGGACTATCCTACGAGCAGTACTTC. This encodes CASRMTSGLSYEQYF.